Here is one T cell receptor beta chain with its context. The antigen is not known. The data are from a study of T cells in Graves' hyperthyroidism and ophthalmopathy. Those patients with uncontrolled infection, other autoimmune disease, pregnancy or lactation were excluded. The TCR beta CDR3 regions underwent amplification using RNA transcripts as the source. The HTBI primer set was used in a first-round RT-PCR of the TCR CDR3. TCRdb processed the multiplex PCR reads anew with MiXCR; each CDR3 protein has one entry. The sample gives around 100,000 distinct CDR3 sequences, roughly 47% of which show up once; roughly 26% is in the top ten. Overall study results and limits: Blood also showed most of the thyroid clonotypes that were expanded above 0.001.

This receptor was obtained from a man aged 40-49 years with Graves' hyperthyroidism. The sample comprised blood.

The CDR3 loop is CSARGVSGTSSQPQHF. For the CDR3, the DNA is TGCAGTGCTAGGGGGGTTAGCGGGACGAGTAGCCAGCCCCAGCATTTT. The gene calls are TRBV20-1 and TRBJ1-5, with D possibly TRBD1 on 5 matching bases. This CDR3 has 16 residues. V was clipped by 3 bases and J by 7 bases, with 22 bases between them. Germline V gene data show CDR1 as DFQATT and CDR2 as SNEGSKA (reference sequence).